The 11 T cell receptor beta chains below were found in one sample sequenced in a study of T cell responses to AZD1222 COVID-19 vaccine. TCRdb's copy holds only in-frame clones and misses some; the assay was immunoSEQ multiplex PCR. The table includes fewer than 85,000 clones, about 91% detected once. Source: peripheral blood, taken on day 0 of MenACWY control vaccination. The receptors shown here come from an adult in good health.

V and J are TRBV10-3 and TRBJ1-1, with D perhaps matching TRBD1 (5 bases). Germline values: CDR1 ENHRY, CDR2 SYGVKD. The CDR3 has 15 residues. The V and J ends lost 1 base and 5 bases respectively, with 14 bases between them. CDR3 region: CAISELLTAGTEAFF. CDR3 DNA sequence: TGTGCCATCAGTGAGTTGTTGACAGCAGGAACTGAAGCTTTCTTT.

This chain connects TRBV7-2 to TRBJ2-7; 7 nucleotides align to TRBD2. The CDR3 length is 13 residues. CDR1 SGHTA and CDR2 FQGNSA come from the germline V gene. Germline trimming cut 2 bases from V and 12 bases from J; bases unmatched to any gene: 10. The CDR3 loop reads CASSLRRGLGAYF. The CDR3 nucleotides read TGTGCCAGCAGCTTAAGGCGGGGGTTGGGTGCGTACTTC.

The gene calls are TRBV18 and TRBJ1-1; 10 bases match TRBD1. This CDR3 comprises 15 residues. Germline trimming cut 5 bases from V and 4 bases from J; bases unmatched to any gene: 7. Germline V CDR1 and CDR2: KGHSH, LQKENI. In DNA form, the CDR3 reads TGTGCCAGCTCAGATGGACAGGGGGATGGCACTGAAGCTTTCTTT. It translates to CASSDGQGDGTEAFF. Drawing the rest from reference TRBV18 and TRBJ1-1, the complete variable domain is NAGVMQNPRHLVRRRGQEARLRCSPMKGHSHVYWYRQLPEEGLKFMVYLQKENIIDESGMPKERFSAEFPKEGPSILRIQQVVRGDSAAYFCASSDGQGDGTEAFFGQGTRLTVV.

V is TRBV10-2 and J is TRBJ2-7; 9 bases align to TRBD2. The CDR3 is made up of 13 amino acids. The J segment lost 4 bases and the V segment lost 8 bases, leaving 6 bases of the junction unmatched. Germline loops: CDR1 WSHSY, CDR2 SAAADI. Written as DNA, the CDR3 is TGCGCCAGCTGGCGGGGGGGCTTTTACGAGCAGTACTTC. Translated: CASWRGGFYEQYF.

The chain couples TRBV21-1 to TRBJ2-1; the table names TRBD2, a call not compared with the DNA. TRBV21-1 is classified as a pseudogene. This CDR3 spans 19 amino acids. Here the CDR3 reads CASSTRTSGIRRREDEQFF. The CDR3 DNA is TGTGCCAGCAGCACACGGACTAGCGGAATCCGGCGTCGTGAGGATGAGCAGTTCTTC.

The chain is built from TRBV7-2 and TRBJ2-1; TRBD2 agrees at 8 bases. CDR3 length: 14 residues. Germline V gene lookup returns CDR1 SGHTA and CDR2 FQGNSA. V shed 1 base, J shed 6 bases, and the junction held 2 bases outside the gene matches. CDR3 coding DNA: TGTGCCAGCAGCTTAGGAGGGACTAGCAATGAGCAGTTCTTC. Its protein product is CASSLGGTSNEQFF.

V gene TRBV18 combines with J gene TRBJ1-4; perhaps TRBD1 as D (6 bases). The CDR3 loop spans 14 amino acids. The germline V gene has CDR1 KGHSH and CDR2 LQKENI. Trimming left V 3 bases short and J 5 bases short, with 10 bases between. The CDR3 DNA sequence: TGTGCCAGCTCACCCGGGACAAGGAATGAAAAACTGTTTTTT. It encodes CASSPGTRNEKLFF.

The V call is TRBV3-1 (or the pseudogene TRBV3-2), the J call TRBJ1-5; a possible D gene is TRBD1 (6 bases). Germline V CDR1 and CDR2: LGHDT, YNNKEL (reference sequence). CDR3 length equals 16 residues. V lost 0 bases to trimming and J lost 6 bases, with 15 bases between them. CDR3 protein: CASSQEGSGVGQPQHF. The CDR3 DNA follows: TGTGCCAGCAGCCAAGAGGGGTCAGGGGTTGGTCAGCCCCAGCATTTT.

J is TRBJ1-2 and V is TRBV2; no clear D. The CDR3 covers 15 residues. Trimming took 6 bases from V and 0 from J, leaving 14 bases between them. Germline loops: CDR1 SNHLY, CDR2 FYNNEI. CDR3 DNA sequence: TGTGCCAGCAGGGAGACAACTACCGCTAACTATGGCTACACCTTC. It translates to CASRETTTANYGYTF.

The J gene is TRBJ1-2, the V gene TRBV20-1; D is ambiguous. Trimming took off 3 bases at V and 8 bases at J, with 13 bases between the two ends. The CDR3 runs to 12 residues. Germline CDR1 reads DFQATT; CDR2 reads SNEGSKA (reference sequence). This CDR3 reads CSASPDREGYTF. CDR3 in DNA: TGCAGTGCTAGTCCGGACCGGGAGGGCTACACCTTC.

This clone came up once. The genes are TRBV10-3 and TRBJ2-3; 9 bases are a match to TRBD2. The V and J ends lost 3 bases and 4 bases, in that order; junction bases with no gene match: 8. From germline, CDR1 is ENHRY and CDR2 SYGVKD. This CDR3 has 16 residues. The CDR3 reads CAISDLAGGPADTQYF. CDR3 nucleotide sequence: TGTGCCATCAGTGACCTTGCGGGAGGGCCGGCAGATACGCAGTATTTT.